The text below deals with one T cell receptor beta chain. This sample was taken from a study of blood T cell repertoires in COVID-19. Study in general: Some COVID-19 samples were acute and others convalescent; all came from the United States, Italy and Spain. Sample material is recorded as cDNA or gDNA derived from T cells, B-cell-depleted T cells, or PBMCs.

CDR1 SNHLY and CDR2 FYNNEI come from the germline V gene. CDR3 length: 16 residues. V trimming: 7 bases; J trimming: 3 bases; junction bases outside the gene matches: 12. Authors' data handling: Cell counts per sample came from amplifying reference gene primers. Sequencing was performed with immunoSEQ multiplex PCR; in TCRdb, only in-frame clones are kept and a portion is missing. V and J calls and clone size are copied from that table; D and trimming were computed from the DNA. The table has tens of thousands of clones, around three quarters seen once. The V call is TRBV2, the J call TRBJ2-7; 10 nucleotides align to TRBD1. This clonotype was obtained from a man aged 60 to 69 with acute or convalescent COVID-19. What was sequenced was peripheral blood. The CDR3 nucleotides read TGTGCCAGCAATAGTGAGGCGGGACAGGGGATCTACGAGCAGTACTTC. Translation: CASNSEAGQGIYEQYF.